Presented here are 30 T cell receptor beta chains from one specimen sequenced in a study of control samples from healthy donors and cancer patients. Generated by immunoSEQ multiplex PCR, the TCRdb table keeps only in-frame clones and is missing some. The table lists about 130,000 clones, 90% of them singletons, with approximately 2.7% in the top ten. The sequencing input was blood. The receptors originated from a man younger than 35 in good health.

The chain employs TRBV11-2 and TRBJ2-3, with D tentatively TRBD1 (5 bases). The V and J ends lost 8 bases and 4 bases respectively, with 16 bases between them. The CDR3 runs 14 residues. From germline, CDR1 is SGHAT and CDR2 FQNNGV. In DNA, the CDR3 is TGTGCCAGCTTTCTCTGGCAGGGCTCAGATACGCAGTATTTT. Protein sequence: CASFLWQGSDTQYF. Full variable domain (rest looked up from reference TRBV11-2 and TRBJ2-3): EAGVAQSPRYKIIEKRQSVAFWCNPISGHATLYWYQQILGQGPKLLIQFQNNGVVDDSQLPKDRFSAERLKGVDSTLKIQPAKLEDSAVYLCASFLWQGSDTQYFGPGTRLTVL.

The chain recombines TRBV19 with TRBJ2-5; D call uncertain. Trimming shortened V by 7 bases and J by 4 bases, and 13 bases separated the two germline ends. This CDR3 region has 13 residues. Per germline, CDR1 LNHDA and CDR2 SQIVND (reference sequence). CDR3 residues: CASNSPLRETQYF. The CDR3 nucleotides are TGTGCCAGTAATTCCCCTCTGAGAGAGACCCAGTACTTC.

The chain carries TRBV25-1 and TRBJ1-1; perhaps TRBD1 as D (5 bases). Germline V lookup: CDR1 MGHDK, CDR2 SYGVNS. Trimming shortened V by 5 bases and J by 5 bases, and 9 bases separated the two germline ends. This CDR3 has 12 residues. CDR3 nucleotides: TGTGCCAGCAGTCGGGGACCGACTGAAGCTTTCTTT. This encodes CASSRGPTEAFF.

The rearrangement uses TRBV3-1 (or the pseudogene TRBV3-2) and TRBJ2-7; the D is unclear. CDR1 and CDR2 from the germline V gene are LGHDT and YNNKEL (reference sequence). V was shortened by 0 bases and J by 1 base, with 7 bases between the two germline ends. CDR3 length: 14 amino acids. Here the CDR3 DNA reads TGTGCCAGCAGCCAAGATGGCGGATCCTACGAGCAGTACTTC. Residues: CASSQDGGSYEQYF.

The V gene is TRBV5-1, the J gene TRBJ1-3; D ambiguous. V lost 5 bases and J lost 0, with 15 bases in between. The germline V gene encodes CDR1 SGHRS and CDR2 YFSETQ. The CDR3 runs 16 residues. Here the CDR3 reads CASRGTTGYSGNTIYF. Here the CDR3 DNA reads TGCGCCAGCAGGGGAACGACGGGTTACTCTGGAAACACCATATATTTT.

CDR3 amino acids: CASKGAFDSPLHF. CDR3 nucleotide sequence: TGTGCCAGCAAAGGGGCGTTCGATTCACCCCTCCACTTT. The chain is built from TRBV27 and TRBJ1-6, with D maybe TRBD1 (5 bases). The CDR3 sequence is 13 residues long. The V end lost 7 bases, the J end lost 8 bases, and 12 bases lay between the germline ends. The germline V gene has CDR1 MNHEY and CDR2 SMNVEV (reference sequence).

The J gene is TRBJ2-7, the V gene TRBV18, with 8 bases lining up with TRBD1. Germline assignment: CDR1 KGHSH and CDR2 LQKENI. Trimming at V came to 8 bases and at J to 5 bases, leaving 11 bases not matched to a gene. The CDR3 loop spans 14 amino acids. The CDR3 DNA is TGTGCCAGCCGCCCGACAGGGGACGACAACGAGCAGTACTTC. Amino acids: CASRPTGDDNEQYF.

This rearrangement joins TRBV7-9 to TRBJ2-7; 7 bases are a match to TRBD1. The CDR3 sequence is 17 residues long. Losses at the gene ends were 5 bases for V and 2 bases for J; bases not matched to a gene: 15. Germline V gives CDR1 SEHNR, CDR2 FQNEAQ (reference sequence). The CDR3 loop reads CASSDSRDSHLPYEQYV. The CDR3 region has the DNA TGTGCCAGCAGCGATAGCCGGGACAGCCACCTACCCTACGAGCAGTACGTC.

The rearrangement uses TRBV10-1 and TRBJ2-3; tentative D call: TRBD1 (6 bases). CDR3 length equals 15 residues. In germline, CDR1 is WNHNN, CDR2 SYGVQD (reference sequence). V was clipped by 8 bases and J by 0 bases, with 15 bases between them. Here the CDR3 DNA reads TGCGCCAGCTCCACAGGGTGGGAAAGCACAGATACGCAGTATTTT. Amino acid sequence: CASSTGWESTDTQYF.

This chain links TRBV5-6 with TRBJ1-6, with 10 bases that match TRBD1. The ends lost 3 bases at V and 13 bases at J; junction bases unmatched: 10. Germline CDR1 reads SGHDT; CDR2 reads YYEEEE. The CDR3 loop spans 15 amino acids. CDR3: CASSSGTGVFRPLHF. CDR3 sequence (DNA): TGTGCCAGCAGCTCCGGGACAGGGGTTTTTCGGCCCCTCCACTTT. The variable domain in full, with the rest retrieved from reference TRBV5-6 and TRBJ1-6, is DAGVTQSPTHLIKTRGQQVTLRCSPKSGHDTVSWYQQALGQGPQFIFQYYEEEERQRGNFPDRFSGHQFPNYSSELNVNALLLGDSALYLCASSSGTGVFRPLHFGNGTRLTVT.

This clone was detected once. V gene TRBV7-2 combines with J gene TRBJ2-1; no definite D call. There are 10 residues in the CDR3. Germline V gene data show CDR1 as SGHTA and CDR2 as FQGNSA. Trimming removed 5 bases from V and 6 bases from J, with 2 bases in between. CDR3 coding DNA: TGTGCCAGCAGCCGCAATGAGCAGTTCTTC. It translates to CASSRNEQFF. Combining the CDR3 with reference TRBV7-2 and TRBJ2-1 gives the whole variable domain GAGVSQSPSNKVTEKGKDVELRCDPISGHTALYWYRQSLGQGLEFLIYFQGNSAPDKSGLPSDRFSAERTGGSVSTLTIQRTQQEDSAVYLCASSRNEQFFGPGTRLTVL.

This rearrangement joins TRBV5-1 to TRBJ1-2, with TRBD1 matching over 8 bases. This CDR3 is built from 20 residues. Germline loops: CDR1 SGHRS, CDR2 YFSETQ. The V and J ends lost 4 bases and 5 bases, in that order; junction bases with no gene match: 25. Here the CDR3 DNA reads TGCGCCAGCAGCGCACTACCCTCCGGGACAGGCGAATCCCAACGATATGGCTACACCTTC. Translation: CASSALPSGTGESQRYGYTF. Full variable domain (remainder filled in from reference TRBV5-1 and TRBJ1-2): KAGVTQTPRYLIKTRGQQVTLSCSPISGHRSVSWYQQTPGQGLQFLFEYFSETQRNKGNFPGRFSGRQFSNSRSEMNVSTLELGDSALYLCASSALPSGTGESQRYGYTFGSGTRLTVV.

This sequence joins TRBV7-6 and TRBJ2-5, with D unresolved. Germline CDR1 SGHVS, CDR2 FNYEAQ. The CDR3 totals 13 residues. Trimming left V 1 base short and J 4 bases short, with 7 bases between. In DNA, the CDR3 is TGTGCCAGCAGCTTAGGATCGTCAGAGACCCAGTACTTC. Protein: CASSLGSSETQYF.

The chain is built from TRBV9 and TRBJ1-2; 7 bases fit TRBD1. The CDR3 spans 15 residues. V lost 0 bases to trimming and J lost 4 bases; unmatched junction nucleotides: 6. Germline loops: CDR1 SGDLS, CDR2 YYNGEE. The CDR3 here is CASSVGVTGIYGYTF. CDR3 nucleotides: TGTGCCAGCAGCGTAGGGGTGACAGGGATCTATGGCTACACCTTC.

The DNA of the CDR3 is TGTGCCAGCAGTTCCGACAGGGGGGCCTACGAGCAGTACTTC. It is translated as CASSSDRGAYEQYF. The rearrangement uses TRBV6-6 and TRBJ2-7, with 9 bases aligning to TRBD1. CDR1 is MNHNY and CDR2 is SVGAGI in the germline V gene (reference sequence). The CDR3 length is 14 residues. The junction had 3 bases not matched to a gene; V was cut back by 4 bases and J by 2 bases.

In nucleotides, the CDR3 is TGTGCCAGCAATTACGGACTAGCGGGGGGGCCGGGTAATGAGCAGTTCTTC. Residues: CASNYGLAGGPGNEQFF. The V call is TRBV27, the J call TRBJ2-1, with TRBD2 matching over 15 bases. V dropped 7 bases and J dropped 7; count of bases not matched to a gene: 11. Per the germline V gene, CDR1 is MNHEY and CDR2 is SMNVEV (reference sequence). CDR3 size: 17 residues.

The chain links TRBV30 to TRBJ2-1, with 13 bases fitting TRBD2. J lost 12 bases, V lost 5 bases, and 13 bases had no gene match. The CDR3 covers 15 residues. Germline CDR1 reads GTSNPN; CDR2 reads SVGIG (reference sequence). CDR3 nucleotides: TGTGCCTGGGTCGGACTAGCGGGGGACGGTTTGGGGCAGTTCTTC. It encodes CAWVGLAGDGLGQFF.

V is TRBV19 and J is TRBJ1-3; D not certain. The CDR3 sequence is 16 residues long. Per the germline V gene, CDR1 is LNHDA and CDR2 is SQIVND (reference sequence). The ends were cut back, 2 bases at V and 0 bases at J, with 11 bases in the middle. This chain's CDR3 is CASSIWRMSSGNTIYF. CDR3 sequence (DNA): TGTGCCAGTAGTATATGGCGGATGAGCTCTGGAAACACCATATATTTT.

The J gene is TRBJ2-2, the V gene TRBV6-2 or TRBV6-3; no reliable D call. This CDR3 spans 13 amino acids. The V end was cut by 1 base, the J end by 4 bases, with 4 bases between. The V gene's germline CDR1 is MNHEY and CDR2 SVGEGT. Here the CDR3 reads CASSYYSTGELFF. The CDR3 DNA reads TGTGCCAGCAGTTACTATTCCACCGGGGAGCTGTTTTTT.

The chain combines TRBV6-4 with TRBJ2-7, with TRBD2 matching over 9 bases. The V and J ends lost 3 bases and 0 bases, in that order; junction bases with no gene match: 6. Germline assignment: CDR1 MRHNA and CDR2 SNTAGT. This CDR3 has 16 residues. The CDR3 here is CASSEIAGAPSYEQYF. CDR3 sequence (DNA): TGTGCCAGCAGTGAGATAGCGGGGGCCCCCTCCTACGAGCAGTACTTC.

This clone has a single count. The V and J genes are TRBV11-1 and TRBJ2-3; D gene uncertain. The CDR3 loop spans 13 amino acids. Trimming left V 6 bases short and J 4 bases short, with 11 bases between. Looked up from germline, CDR1 is SGHAT and CDR2 is FQDESV (reference sequence). CDR3 DNA: TGTGCCAGCAGTTCATCTCCAGCAGATACGCAGTATTTT. It codes for CASSSSPADTQYF.

The chain joins TRBV7-2 to TRBJ2-7, with D tentatively TRBD1 or TRBD2 (5 bases each). V shed 3 bases and J shed 5 bases, with 14 bases lying between them. The CDR3 spans 14 residues. Germline lookup yields CDR1 SGHTA and CDR2 FQGNSA. CDR3 in amino acids: CASSLGTRRHEQYF. The CDR3, as DNA: TGTGCCAGCAGCTTGGGGACCCGGCGCCACGAGCAGTACTTC.

The chain joins TRBV6-2 or TRBV6-3 to TRBJ2-1; D gene uncertain. Trimming cost V 6 bases and J 6 bases, with 9 bases left between them. CDR1 and CDR2 from the germline V gene are MNHEY and SVGEGT. The CDR3 runs 12 residues. CDR3 amino acids: CASSHDGNEQFF. CDR3 nucleotides: TGTGCCAGCAGCCACGACGGCAATGAGCAGTTCTTC.

The chain links TRBV7-9 to TRBJ2-1; 7 bases match TRBD1. Per the germline V gene, CDR1 is SEHNR and CDR2 is FQNEAQ (reference sequence). The CDR3 is 15 amino acids. Trimming cost V 0 bases and J 1 base; bases outside gene matches: 0. CDR3: CASSLAGQSYNEQFF. CDR3 in DNA: TGTGCCAGCAGCTTAGCGGGACAGTCCTACAATGAGCAGTTCTTC.

This clone was counted once. The rearrangement joins TRBV2 to TRBJ1-1; 7 bases are a match to TRBD1. This CDR3 is 16 amino acids long. V shed 6 bases and J 0 bases; nucleotides not matched to a gene: 10. From germline, CDR1 is SNHLY and CDR2 FYNNEI. The CDR3 region has the DNA TGTGCCAGCAGGAGAGATCCGACAGGGTTGAACACTGAAGCTTTCTTT. It codes for CASRRDPTGLNTEAFF.

The rearrangement uses TRBV12-5 and TRBJ2-6; D is unresolved. The CDR3 consists of 14 residues. The germline gives CDR1 LGHNT, CDR2 FRNRAP. The ends were cut back, 2 bases at V and 0 bases at J, with 2 bases in the middle. The CDR3 coding sequence is TGTGCTAGTGGTTTGAGCTCTGGGGCCAACGTCCTGACTTTC. It yields the protein CASGLSSGANVLTF.

In DNA form, the CDR3 reads TGTGCCAGCAGGCCCAGCGGATTTAACTATGGCTACACCTTC. It codes for CASRPSGFNYGYTF. The rearrangement uses TRBV5-4 and TRBJ1-2; D remains unclear. Germline CDR1 SGHNT, CDR2 YYREEE (reference sequence). The CDR3 loop spans 14 amino acids. V lost 5 bases to trimming and J lost 1 base, with 12 bases between them.

The genes are TRBV2 and TRBJ2-1; 8 bases are a match to TRBD2. This CDR3 is 15 amino acids long. Germline lookup yields CDR1 SNHLY and CDR2 FYNNEI. Trimming removed 5 bases from V and 3 bases from J; junction bases left unmatched: 6. Here the CDR3 DNA reads TGTGCCAGCAGTCCGGGGGGGATTAGCTACAATGAGCAGTTCTTC. Translation: CASSPGGISYNEQFF.

The chain joins TRBV6-1 to TRBJ1-2, with a possible D match to TRBD1 (6 bases). Trimming shortened V by 3 bases and J by 4 bases, and 15 bases separated the two germline ends. The CDR3 is made up of 15 amino acids. CDR1 is MNHNS, CDR2 SASEGT, per germline. The chain's CDR3 is CASSDPRQVGYGYTF. As DNA, the CDR3 is TGTGCCAGCAGTGACCCAAGACAGGTCGGCTATGGCTACACCTTC.

The chain carries TRBV28 and TRBJ2-1, with D perhaps TRBD2 (6 bases). The V end was cut by 2 bases, the J end by 7 bases, with 18 bases between. CDR1 and CDR2 from the germline V gene are MDHEN and SYDVKM. The CDR3 extends over 16 amino acids. The CDR3 DNA reads as TGTGCCAGCAGTTTACCGTCGAGGGGACTTCGGAATGAGCAGTTCTTC. It specifies CASSLPSRGLRNEQFF.